Following are 9 T cell receptor beta chains from one sample sequenced in a study of radiotherapy plus CTLA-4 blockade in lung cancer (dated by TCRdb to 2017 to 2018). The library was obtained by the immunoSEQ multiplex PCR assay. As stored in TCRdb, this immuneACCESS dataset retains in-frame rearrangements with V and J assigned. A fraction of the clones does not appear; measured against another copy, unresolved V genes explain less than half of the discrepancy, and the remainder lacks a known reason. The sample profile shows fewer than 140,000 clones; about 85% of them were found once. Under 2.5% of the sample goes to the ten largest clones. Sequences were derived from peripheral blood, sampled from a patient treated with radiotherapy plus ipilimumab. These TCRs come from a human donor with non-small cell lung cancer that progressed on radiotherapy plus ipilimumab. Some clones in this sample may be carry-over from other donors' samples.

The J gene is TRBJ2-7, the V gene TRBV4-3; D unresolved. Germline loops: CDR1 LGHNA, CDR2 YSLEER. This CDR3 spans 14 amino acids. V gave up 0 bases and J gave up 6 bases, with 12 bases separating them. The CDR3 DNA is TGCGCCAGCAGCCAAGATGGAGAGTGGGCCGAGCAGTACTTC. This encodes CASSQDGEWAEQYF.

The chain has TRBV5-4 and TRBJ2-5; a weak D match, TRBD2 (6 bases). The germline CDR1 and CDR2 sequences are SGHNT and YYREEE (reference sequence). Deletions cut 1 base from V and 2 bases from J, with 9 bases between. The CDR3 runs to 14 residues. The CDR3 nucleotides are TGTGCCAGCAGCTTGTTCCGGGGGCAAGAGACCCAGTACTTC. Translation gives CASSLFRGQETQYF.

The chain couples TRBV18 to TRBJ2-1; D call uncertain. CDR1 is KGHSH, CDR2 LQKENI, per germline. The V end lost 3 bases, the J end lost 9 bases, and 9 bases lay between the germline ends. The CDR3 totals 12 residues. CDR3 coding DNA: TGTGCCAGCTCACCCGACTCCCCTGAGCAGTTCTTC. Its protein product is CASSPDSPEQFF.

The gene calls are TRBV5-4 and TRBJ1-2, with D perhaps TRBD1 (5 bases). V was shortened by 3 bases and J by 4 bases, with 10 bases between the two germline ends. Germline V lookup: CDR1 SGHNT, CDR2 YYREEE (reference sequence). The CDR3 extends over 13 amino acids. This CDR3 reads CASSSDGGYGYTF. CDR3 DNA sequence: TGTGCCAGCAGCTCCGACGGGGGCTATGGCTACACCTTC. The full variable domain, with the rest looked up from reference TRBV5-4 and TRBJ1-2, is ETGVTQSPTHLIKTRGQQVTLRCSSQSGHNTVSWYQQALGQGPQFIFQYYREEENGRGNFPPRFSGLQFPNYSSELNVNALELDDSALYLCASSSDGGYGYTFGSGTRLTVV.

V usage is TRBV9 and J usage is TRBJ1-4; D possibly corresponds to TRBD1 (5 bases). With 2 bases removed from V and 7 bases from J, the gap between germline ends came to 15 bases. The CDR3 sequence is 15 residues long. Per germline, CDR1 SGDLS and CDR2 YYNGEE. The CDR3 DNA reads TGTGCCAGCAGCGTTGTCCCAGGGTGGGGTGAAAAACTGTTTTTT. It is translated as CASSVVPGWGEKLFF.

The gene calls are TRBV2 and TRBJ2-2, with 9 bases fitting TRBD2. The CDR3 totals 16 residues. Per germline, CDR1 SNHLY and CDR2 FYNNEI. V shed 2 bases, J shed 8 bases, and the junction held 9 bases outside the gene matches. In DNA form, the CDR3 reads TGTGCCAGCAGTGAAAGGATGCGGGGGGGCCGTGGGGAGCTGTTTTTT. It is translated as CASSERMRGGRGELFF.

In nucleotides, the CDR3 is TGTGCCAGCAGCTTGGGCGGGGGCTACGAGCAGTACTTC. It specifies CASSLGGGYEQYF. J is TRBJ2-7 and V is TRBV7-8; 7 bases are a match to TRBD2. Trimming cost V 3 bases and J 3 bases; bases outside gene matches: 2. The CDR3 contains 13 residues. The germline V gene has CDR1 SGHVS and CDR2 FQNEAQ.

The chain uses TRBV5-1 and TRBJ2-5; 7 bases agree with TRBD2. Germline lookup yields CDR1 SGHRS and CDR2 YFSETQ. Germline trimming cut 0 bases from V and 1 base from J; bases unmatched to any gene: 3. The CDR3 runs 15 residues. CDR3 in DNA: TGCGCCAGCAGCTTGGCATCTAGCGGCCAAGAGACCCAGTACTTC. Protein product: CASSLASSGQETQYF.

This clone appeared once. V usage is TRBV11-2 and J usage is TRBJ1-4; 9 bases fit TRBD1. Germline lookup yields CDR1 SGHAT and CDR2 FQNNGV. V shed 5 bases, J shed 4 bases, and the junction held 5 bases outside the gene matches. The CDR3 sequence is 15 residues long. The CDR3 sequence is CASSPRTGDNEKLFF. CDR3 DNA: TGTGCCAGCAGCCCGAGGACAGGGGATAATGAAAAACTGTTTTTT.